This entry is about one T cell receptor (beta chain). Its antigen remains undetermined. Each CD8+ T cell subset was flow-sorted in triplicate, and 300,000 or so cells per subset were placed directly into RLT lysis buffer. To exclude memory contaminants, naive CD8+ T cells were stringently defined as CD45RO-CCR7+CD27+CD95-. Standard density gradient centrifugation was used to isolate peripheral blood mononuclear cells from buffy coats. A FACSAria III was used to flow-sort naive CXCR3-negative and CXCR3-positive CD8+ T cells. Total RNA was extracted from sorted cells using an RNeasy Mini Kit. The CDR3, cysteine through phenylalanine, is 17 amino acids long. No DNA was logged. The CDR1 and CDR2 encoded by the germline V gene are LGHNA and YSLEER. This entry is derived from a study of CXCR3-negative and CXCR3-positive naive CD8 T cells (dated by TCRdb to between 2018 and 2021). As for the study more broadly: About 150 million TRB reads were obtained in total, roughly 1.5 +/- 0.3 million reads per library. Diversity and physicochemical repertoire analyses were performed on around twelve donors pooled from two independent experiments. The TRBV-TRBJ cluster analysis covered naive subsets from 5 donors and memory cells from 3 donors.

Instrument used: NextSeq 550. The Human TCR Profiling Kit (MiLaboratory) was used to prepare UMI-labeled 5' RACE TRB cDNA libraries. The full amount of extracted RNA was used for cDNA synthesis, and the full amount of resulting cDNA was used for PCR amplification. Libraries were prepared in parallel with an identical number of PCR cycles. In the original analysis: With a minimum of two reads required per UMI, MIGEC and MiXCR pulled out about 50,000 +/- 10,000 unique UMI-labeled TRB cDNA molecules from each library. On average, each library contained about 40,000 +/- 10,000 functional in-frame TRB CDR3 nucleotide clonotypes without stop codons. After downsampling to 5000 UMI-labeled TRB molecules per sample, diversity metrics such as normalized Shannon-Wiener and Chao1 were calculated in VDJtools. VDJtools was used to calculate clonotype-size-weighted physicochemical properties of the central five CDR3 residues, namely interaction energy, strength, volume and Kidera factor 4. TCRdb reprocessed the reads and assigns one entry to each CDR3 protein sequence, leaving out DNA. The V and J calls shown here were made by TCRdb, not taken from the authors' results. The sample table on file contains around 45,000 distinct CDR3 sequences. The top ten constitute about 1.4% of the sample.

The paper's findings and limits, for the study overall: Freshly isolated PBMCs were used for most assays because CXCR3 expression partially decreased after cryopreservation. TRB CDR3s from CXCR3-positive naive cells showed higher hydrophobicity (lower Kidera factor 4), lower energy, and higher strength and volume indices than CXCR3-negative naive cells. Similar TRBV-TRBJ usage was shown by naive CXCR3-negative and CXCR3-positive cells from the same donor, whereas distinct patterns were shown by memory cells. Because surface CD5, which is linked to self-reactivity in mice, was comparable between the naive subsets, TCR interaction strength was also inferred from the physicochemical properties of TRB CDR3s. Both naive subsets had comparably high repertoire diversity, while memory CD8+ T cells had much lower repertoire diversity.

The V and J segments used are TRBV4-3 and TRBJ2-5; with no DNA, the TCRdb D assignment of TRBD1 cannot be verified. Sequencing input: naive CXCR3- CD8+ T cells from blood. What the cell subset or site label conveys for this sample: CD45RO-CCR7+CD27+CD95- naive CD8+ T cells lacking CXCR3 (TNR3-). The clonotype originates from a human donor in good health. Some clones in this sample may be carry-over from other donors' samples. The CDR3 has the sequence CASSQEVPGVGWETQYF.